These 29 T cell receptor beta chains came from one sample sequenced in a study of CD8 T cells in ankylosing spondylitis. TCRdb redid the calling of the 5' RACE reads with MiXCR, one entry per CDR3 protein. The repertoire has about 52,000 distinct CDR3 sequences, about 7.8% of them found once; the top ten carry around 8.5%. The sequencing input was blood, either unsorted or a sorted T cell fraction (not recorded which). The source of these receptors is a female donor with ankylosing spondylitis or in good health (not recorded which).

This clonotype was counted many times. The genes are TRBV5-1 and TRBJ1-2; TRBD1 matches at 7 bases. The CDR3 covers 18 residues. The germline V gene has CDR1 SGHRS and CDR2 YFSETQ. The J segment lost 5 bases and the V segment lost 3 bases, leaving 19 bases of the junction unmatched. CDR3 in amino acids: CASSWNGQASRGPYGYTF. The CDR3 DNA is TGCGCCAGCAGCTGGAACGGACAGGCCTCACGGGGGCCTTATGGCTACACCTTC.

This clonotype is medium-sized. The chain employs TRBV10-3 and TRBJ1-4; D is undetermined. The length of the CDR3 is 13 residues. The germline CDR1 and CDR2 sequences are ENHRY and SYGVKD. V was shortened by 4 bases and J by 5 bases, with 8 bases between the two germline ends. The CDR3 nucleotides read TGTGCCATCAGTGGCGACGGGAATGAAAAACTGTTTTTT. Its translation is CAISGDGNEKLFF.

In this sample, this clonotype turned up many times. V and J are TRBV29-1 and TRBJ1-4; the match to TRBD1 covers 10 bases. This CDR3 spans 15 amino acids. In germline, CDR1 is SQVTM, CDR2 ANQGSEA. The ends lost 6 bases at V and 7 bases at J; junction bases unmatched: 11. CDR3 coding DNA: TGCAGCGTCCGGGACAGGGGCACGGGGGGTGAAAAACTGTTTTTT. This codes for CSVRDRGTGGEKLFF.

This clonotype was observed at least ten times. This sequence joins TRBV5-1 and TRBJ1-1, with a possible D match to TRBD1 (5 bases). The germline V gene encodes CDR1 SGHRS and CDR2 YFSETQ. V was cut by 4 bases and J by 1 base, with 11 bases left in between. The CDR3 totals 14 residues. The CDR3 sequence is CASSPGTANTEAFF. CDR3 nucleotide sequence: TGCGCCAGCAGCCCCGGGACGGCGAACACTGAAGCTTTCTTT.

This clonotype has only a few counts. The chain has TRBV2 and TRBJ1-1; tentative D call: TRBD1 (5 bases). V shed 5 bases and J shed 3 bases, with 13 bases lying between them. Looked up from germline, CDR1 is SNHLY and CDR2 is FYNNEI. The CDR3 consists of 14 residues. The CDR3 nucleotides are TGTGCCAGCAGTCGTGGGGGGGGTGACACTGAAGCTTTCTTT. Its translation is CASSRGGGDTEAFF.

This clonotype was observed a few times. This chain uses TRBV20-1 with TRBJ1-5; unclear D gene. V was trimmed by 0 bases and J by 0 bases, leaving 3 bases between them. This CDR3 spans 13 amino acids. The V gene's germline CDR1 is DFQATT and CDR2 SNEGSKA (reference sequence). In DNA form, the CDR3 reads TGCAGTGCTAGAGAAGATAGCAATCAGCCCCAGCATTTT. Protein sequence: CSAREDSNQPQHF.

This chain connects TRBV11-3 to TRBJ1-6; maybe TRBD1 (5 bases). V was shortened by 4 bases and J by 8 bases, with 18 bases between the two germline ends. Germline V gene lookup returns CDR1 SGHNT and CDR2 YENEEA. This CDR3 comprises 16 residues. In nucleotides, the CDR3 is TGTGCCAGCAGCTGCCGGGACCCGAGAAGGGATTCACCCCTCCACTTT. Translating gives CASSCRDPRRDSPLHF.

This clonotype has at least ten counts. The genes are TRBV11-3 and TRBJ2-1; D is perhaps TRBD2 (6 bases). With 0 bases removed from V and 9 bases from J, the gap between germline ends came to 9 bases. CDR1 is SGHNT and CDR2 is YENEEA in the germline V gene. CDR3 length: 13 amino acids. CDR3 in amino acids: CASSLDMRGEQFF. The CDR3 region has the DNA TGTGCCAGCAGCTTAGATATGCGGGGTGAGCAGTTCTTC.

This clonotype was seen at least ten times. The rearrangement links TRBV12-3 or TRBV12-4 to TRBJ2-7; a weak D match, TRBD2 (7 bases). This CDR3 is 13 amino acids long. Trimming took 3 bases from V and 7 from J, leaving 13 bases between them. The CDR3 nucleotides are TGTGCCAGCAGTTTGGAGGGGGGGGGAGAGCAGTACGTC. Protein: CASSLEGGGEQYV.

Ten or more counts support this clonotype. The chain joins TRBV6-5 to TRBJ2-3; D call uncertain. CDR1 and CDR2 (germline): MNHEY, SVGAGI. The CDR3 extends over 14 amino acids. Deletions cut 2 bases from V and 5 bases from J, with 11 bases between. The CDR3 loop reads CASSYRGPLDTQYF. As DNA, the CDR3 is TGTGCCAGCAGTTACCGTGGTCCGCTAGATACGCAGTATTTT.

This clonotype was seen repeatedly, ten times or more. The rearrangement links TRBV5-6 to TRBJ2-1; 9 bases are a match to TRBD2. Germline trimming cut 1 base from V and 4 bases from J; bases unmatched to any gene: 6. Germline V CDR1 and CDR2: SGHDT, YYEEEE. This CDR3 region has 16 residues. The chain's CDR3 is CASSLNGGRVYNEQFF. CDR3 nucleotide sequence: TGTGCCAGCAGCTTGAACGGCGGGAGGGTTTACAATGAGCAGTTCTTC.

The sample holds many counts of this clonotype. The chain has TRBV12-3 or TRBV12-4 and TRBJ2-2; TRBD1 matches at 9 bases. J lost 3 bases, V lost 5 bases, and 4 bases had no gene match. The CDR3 is made up of 15 amino acids. The CDR3 DNA sequence: TGTGCCAGCAGTGACCGGGACAGGGACACCGGGGAGCTGTTTTTT. Protein: CASSDRDRDTGELFF.

This clonotype has a count of ten or more. The chain couples TRBV6-1 to TRBJ1-2; TRBD1 might be the D (5 bases). Germline loops: CDR1 MNHNS, CDR2 SASEGT. CDR3 length: 15 amino acids. V lost 10 bases to trimming and J lost 5 bases, with 23 bases between them. CDR3 in amino acids: CAITREVASWYGYTF. CDR3 coding DNA: TGTGCCATCACCAGGGAAGTGGCAAGTTGGTATGGCTACACCTTC.

This clonotype was observed many times. V is TRBV29-1 and J is TRBJ2-1; possibly TRBD1 for D (5 bases). With 3 bases removed from V and 6 bases from J, the gap between germline ends came to 15 bases. The CDR3 totals 14 residues. Germline lookup yields CDR1 SQVTM and CDR2 ANQGSEA. The chain's CDR3 is CSVEQRTGFNEQFF. CDR3 DNA sequence: TGCAGCGTTGAGCAACGAACAGGTTTCAATGAGCAGTTCTTC.

This clonotype was detected many times. The V gene is TRBV12-3 or TRBV12-4, the J gene TRBJ2-3; no clear D gene. CDR3 length: 14 amino acids. V shed 8 bases and J shed 4 bases, with 16 bases lying between them. Written as DNA, the CDR3 is TGTGCCAGCGAACCGGGCTTAGGGTCAGATACGCAGTATTTT. Its translation is CASEPGLGSDTQYF.

At least ten counts were recorded for this clonotype. The chain couples TRBV18 to TRBJ2-1; tentatively, D is TRBD2 (5 bases). This CDR3 has 13 amino acids. V gave up 2 bases and J gave up 7 bases, with 9 bases separating them. CDR1 and CDR2 from the germline V gene are KGHSH and LQKENI. Written as DNA, the CDR3 is TGTGCCAGCTCACCAGACGGAGGAAATGAGCAGTTCTTC. It is translated as CASSPDGGNEQFF. The entire variable domain, with the rest obtained from reference TRBV18 and TRBJ2-1, is as follows: NAGVMQNPRHLVRRRGQEARLRCSPMKGHSHVYWYRQLPEEGLKFMVYLQKENIIDESGMPKERFSAEFPKEGPSILRIQQVVRGDSAAYFCASSPDGGNEQFFGPGTRLTVL.

V and J are TRBV19 and TRBJ2-1; D unclear. From germline, CDR1 is LNHDA and CDR2 SQIVND (reference sequence). This CDR3 spans 12 amino acids. V lost 4 bases and J lost 9, with 10 bases in between. CDR3 sequence (DNA): TGTGCCAGTAGTAGGCTGTCGGGTGAGCAGTTCTTC. This codes for CASSRLSGEQFF. Combining the CDR3 with reference TRBV19 and TRBJ2-1 gives the whole variable domain DGGITQSPKYLFRKEGQNVTLSCEQNLNHDAMYWYRQDPGQGLRLIYYSQIVNDFQKGDIAEGYSVSREKKESFPLTVTSAQKNPTAFYLCASSRLSGEQFFGPGTRLTVL.

This clonotype was observed a handful of times. V and J are TRBV18 and TRBJ2-7; 7 bases are shared with TRBD1. Germline CDR1 is KGHSH and CDR2 is LQKENI. J gave up 6 bases and V 0 bases, and 5 bases lay outside the gene matches. There are 14 residues in the CDR3. CDR3: CASSPPGQQFEQYF. The CDR3 DNA is TGTGCCAGCTCACCACCGGGACAGCAGTTCGAGCAGTACTTC.

Turning to this clonotype: Given a much more abundant clone one base away, this may be a read error. The CDR3 protein is CASSSDGAQQYF. The DNA for the CDR3 is TGTGCCAGCAGTTCTGACGGGGCACAGCAGTACTTC. The genes are TRBV27 and TRBJ2-7; D possibly matches TRBD1 or TRBD2 (5 bases each). The V and J ends lost 4 bases and 8 bases respectively, with 12 bases between them. The CDR3 has 12 residues. Germline-derived CDR1 and CDR2 are MNHEY and SMNVEV (reference sequence).

In this sample, this clonotype turned up many times. The chain joins TRBV7-9 to TRBJ1-1; D uncertain. V was cut by 1 base and J by 2 bases, with 11 bases left in between. Germline values: CDR1 SEHNR, CDR2 FQNEAQ (reference sequence). This CDR3 is built from 15 residues. CDR3 loop: CASSLVAAINTEAFF. The DNA of the CDR3 is TGTGCCAGCAGCTTAGTAGCAGCAATTAACACTGAAGCTTTCTTT. The whole variable domain, remainder taken from reference TRBV7-9 and TRBJ1-1, is DTGVSQNPRHKITKRGQNVTFRCDPISEHNRLYWYRQTLGQGPEFLTYFQNEAQLEKSRLLSDRFSAERPKGSFSTLEIQRTEQGDSAMYLCASSLVAAINTEAFFGQGTRLTVV.

Many counts were recorded for this clonotype. This chain connects TRBV5-1 to TRBJ1-6; D unclear. The CDR3 spans 15 residues. V was shortened by 0 bases and J by 11 bases, with 15 bases between the two germline ends. Germline CDR1 and CDR2: SGHRS and YFSETQ. The CDR3 spells CASSLAGSNPAPLHF. CDR3 DNA: TGCGCCAGCAGCTTGGCGGGATCAAATCCGGCACCCCTCCACTTT.

This clonotype showed up many times. DNA of the CDR3: TGCAGTGCTAGAACCACAGATACGCAGTATTTT. Translating it yields CSARTTDTQYF. The chain joins TRBV20-1 to TRBJ2-3; no firm D call. Germline loops: CDR1 DFQATT, CDR2 SNEGSKA (reference sequence). V shed 2 bases and J shed 2 bases, with 2 bases lying between them. The CDR3 runs to 11 residues.

This clonotype came up many times. The V and J genes are TRBV4-1 and TRBJ1-3, with 10 bases that match TRBD1. After removal of 6 bases from V and 2 bases from J, the junction contained 7 bases not matched to a gene. The CDR3 consists of 16 residues. From germline, CDR1 is MGHRA and CDR2 YSYEKL. CDR3 region: CASRSSTGGTGNTIYF. The DNA of the CDR3 is TGCGCCAGCAGATCTTCGACAGGGGGCACTGGAAACACCATATATTTT.

This clonotype was seen ten or more times. The gene calls are TRBV18 and TRBJ2-3; D is perhaps TRBD1 or TRBD2 (5 bases each). Germline lookup yields CDR1 KGHSH and CDR2 LQKENI. This CDR3 comprises 17 residues. Deletions cut 3 bases from V and 0 bases from J, with 16 bases between. The CDR3 region has the DNA TGTGCCAGCTCACCTCCTCACGGGACGGCGAGCACAGATACGCAGTATTTT. Amino acids: CASSPPHGTASTDTQYF.

This clonotype was observed at least ten times. The chain is built from TRBV20-1 and TRBJ1-5, with D unclear. CDR1 and CDR2 from the germline V gene are DFQATT and SNEGSKA (reference sequence). Trimming took 0 bases from V and 1 from J, leaving 16 bases between them. The CDR3 runs 17 residues. The CDR3 DNA reads TGCAGTGCTAGAGATATAGGGCCGGCATCGAGCAATCAGCCCCAGCATTTT. Its protein is CSARDIGPASSNQPQHF.

This clonotype was counted many times. CDR3 loop: CASSLGGLSYNSPLHF. For the CDR3, the DNA is TGTGCCAGCAGTTTGGGGGGACTTTCCTATAATTCACCCCTCCACTTT. The gene calls are TRBV28 and TRBJ1-6; maybe TRBD1 (5 bases). The germline V gene has CDR1 MDHEN and CDR2 SYDVKM. V was cut by 3 bases and J by 1 base, with 10 bases left in between. The CDR3 length is 16 residues.

This clonotype was seen many times. The chain is built from TRBV7-2 and TRBJ1-5; no clear D gene. V was shortened by 5 bases and J by 3 bases, with 14 bases between the two germline ends. This CDR3 contains 15 residues. Germline CDR1 SGHTA, CDR2 FQGNSA. The CDR3 DNA sequence: TGTGCCAGCAGCGCAGATGGACGGATCAATCAGCCCCAGCATTTT. It codes for CASSADGRINQPQHF.

This clonotype was detected only once. The chain joins TRBV20-1 to TRBJ1-2; D is perhaps TRBD1 (6 bases). The V end was cut by 1 base, the J end by 6 bases, with 21 bases between. The CDR3 sequence is 16 residues long. The germline CDR1 and CDR2 sequences are DFQATT and SNEGSKA (reference sequence). The CDR3 loop reads CSARGARQDSGDGYTF. The CDR3 nucleotides read TGCAGTGCTAGAGGCGCTAGGCAGGACAGTGGGGATGGCTACACCTTC.

As concerns this clonotype: A much larger clone is a single base away; this may be a read error. The J gene is TRBJ1-5, the V gene TRBV20-1; D ambiguous. V was pared by 8 bases and J by 0 bases, with 17 bases between. CDR1 is DFQATT, CDR2 SNEGSKA, per germline (reference sequence). The length of the CDR3 is 15 residues. The CDR3 sequence: CSPIKGGSSNQPQHF. In DNA form, the CDR3 reads TGCAGTCCCATAAAGGGCGGGTCTAGCAATCAGCCCCAGCATTTT.